This T cell receptor beta chain was found in a study of blood T cell repertoires in COVID-19. Sequencing was performed with immunoSEQ multiplex PCR; in TCRdb, only in-frame clones are kept and a portion is missing. This table holds hundreds of thousands of clones, 70% to 90% found once. Germline CDR1 MNHNS, CDR2 SASEGT. The CDR3 covers 15 residues. The trim removed 1 base at V and 4 bases at J, leaving 4 bases unmatched. This clone has more than one count but fewer than ten. V is TRBV6-1 and J is TRBJ1-2; 9 nucleotides agree with TRBD1. The sequence came from a woman aged 25 to 45 with active or convalescent COVID-19. The sequenced material came from peripheral blood. The CDR3 reads CASSEDGTGFYGYTF. The CDR3, as DNA: TGTGCCAGCAGTGAAGACGGGACAGGGTTCTATGGCTACACCTTC.